This T cell receptor beta chain originates from a study of T-cell reconstitution after alpha-beta-depleted transplantation in children. Study results and caveats: At day 60, the high TCRbeta diversity found in some patients originated from recipient T cells and thymic progenitors that had survived.

Only a few counts were recorded for this clonotype. The antigen is unknown. V lost 3 bases and J lost 5, with 5 bases in between. Germline CDR1 SGHAT, CDR2 FQNNGV. The CDR3 extends over 13 amino acids. Unique molecular identifiers were incorporated when the TCRbeta library was constructed. TCRdb re-analysed the PCR reads in MiXCR, keeping a single row per CDR3 protein. The data hold about 110,000 distinct CDR3 sequences, with approximately 6.9% observed a single time. This TCR came from a male patient under 10 years old who had a stem cell transplant for acute lymphoblastic leukemia, so the T cells may come from the graft donor. The chain combines TRBV11-2 with TRBJ2-6; no clear D. The sequences come from PBMCs, mostly from graft donor cells, collected 360 days after TCRalphabeta/CD19-depleted stem cell transplant. The CDR3 region is CASSFGRANVLTF. The CDR3 DNA sequence: TGTGCCAGCAGCTTCGGTAGGGCCAACGTCCTGACTTTC.